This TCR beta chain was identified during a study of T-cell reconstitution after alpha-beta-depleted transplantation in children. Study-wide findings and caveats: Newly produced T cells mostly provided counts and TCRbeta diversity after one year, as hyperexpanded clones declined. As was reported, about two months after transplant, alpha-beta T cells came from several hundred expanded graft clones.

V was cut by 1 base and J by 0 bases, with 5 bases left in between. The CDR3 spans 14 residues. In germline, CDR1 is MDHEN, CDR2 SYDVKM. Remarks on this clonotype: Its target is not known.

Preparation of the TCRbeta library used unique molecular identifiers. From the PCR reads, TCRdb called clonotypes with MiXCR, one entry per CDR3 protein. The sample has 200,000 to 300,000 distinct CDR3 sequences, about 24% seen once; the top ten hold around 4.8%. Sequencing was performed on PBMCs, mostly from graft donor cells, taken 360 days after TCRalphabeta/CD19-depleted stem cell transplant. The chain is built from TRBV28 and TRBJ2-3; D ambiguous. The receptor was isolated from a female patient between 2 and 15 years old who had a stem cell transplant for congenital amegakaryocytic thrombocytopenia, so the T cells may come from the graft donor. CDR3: CASSLSWSTDTQYF. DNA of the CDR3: TGTGCCAGCAGTTTATCTTGGAGCACAGATACGCAGTATTTT.